The entry that follows covers one T cell receptor beta chain sequence. Unmatched junction bases numbered 7, after V lost 3 bases and J lost 0 bases. The CDR3 has 16 amino acids. Germline lookup yields CDR1 SGHAT and CDR2 FQNNGV. Original methodology: Amplified reference gene primers provided the basis for estimating nucleated cell counts. Using immunoSEQ multiplex PCR, the repertoire was profiled, and TCRdb retains in-frame clones only, with some absent. The DNA gave D and trimming, while V, J and clone size come from that table. The sample lists about 170,000 clones, around 80% occurring once. The data belong to a study of blood T cell repertoires in COVID-19. In the study overall: There were acute and convalescent COVID-19 samples, and they came from the United States, Italy and Spain. PBMCs, B-cell-depleted T cells, or T cells provided the cDNA or gDNA that made up the material.

Sequenced sample: peripheral blood. The chain is built from TRBV11-2 and TRBJ1-1; 7 bases align to TRBD1. The sequence derives from a woman aged 80 or over with acute or convalescent COVID-19. The chain's CDR3 is CASSLRDRSLNTEAFF. DNA for the CDR3: TGTGCCAGCAGCTTGCGGGACAGAAGTTTGAACACTGAAGCTTTCTTT.